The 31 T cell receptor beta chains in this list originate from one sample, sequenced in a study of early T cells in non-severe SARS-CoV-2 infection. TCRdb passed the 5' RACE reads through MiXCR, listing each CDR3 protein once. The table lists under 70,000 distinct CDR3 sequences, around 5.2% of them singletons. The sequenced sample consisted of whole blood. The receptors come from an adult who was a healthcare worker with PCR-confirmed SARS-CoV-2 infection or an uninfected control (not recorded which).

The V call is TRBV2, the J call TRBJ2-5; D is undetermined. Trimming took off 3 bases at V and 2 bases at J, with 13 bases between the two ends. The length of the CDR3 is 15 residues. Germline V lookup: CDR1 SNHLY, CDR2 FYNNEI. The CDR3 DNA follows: TGTGCCAGCAGTGAGAGCAAGGCGCGGCAAGAGACCCAGTACTTC. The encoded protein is CASSESKARQETQYF.

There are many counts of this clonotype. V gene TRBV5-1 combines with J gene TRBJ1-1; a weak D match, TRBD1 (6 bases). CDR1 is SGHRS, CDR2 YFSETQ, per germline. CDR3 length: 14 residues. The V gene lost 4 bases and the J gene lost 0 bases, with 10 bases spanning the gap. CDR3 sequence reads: CASSAGHLNTEAFF. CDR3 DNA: TGCGCCAGCAGCGCGGGACATTTGAACACTGAAGCTTTCTTT.

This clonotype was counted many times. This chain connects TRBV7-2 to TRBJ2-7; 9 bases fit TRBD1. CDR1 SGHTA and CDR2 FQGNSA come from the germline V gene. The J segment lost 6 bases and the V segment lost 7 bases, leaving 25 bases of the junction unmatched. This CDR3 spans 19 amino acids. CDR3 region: CASNVIEYVGQGHAGEQYF. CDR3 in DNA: TGTGCCAGCAACGTAATAGAATATGTAGGACAGGGGCATGCGGGCGAGCAGTACTTC.

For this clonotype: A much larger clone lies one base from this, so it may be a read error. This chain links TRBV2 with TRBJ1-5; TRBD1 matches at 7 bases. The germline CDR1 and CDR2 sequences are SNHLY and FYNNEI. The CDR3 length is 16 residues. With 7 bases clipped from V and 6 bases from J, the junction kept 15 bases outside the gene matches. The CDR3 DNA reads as TGTGCCAGCAAACAGGGCGACGGGGACAGAGCTCAGCCCCAGCATTTT. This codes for CASKQGDGDRAQPQHF.

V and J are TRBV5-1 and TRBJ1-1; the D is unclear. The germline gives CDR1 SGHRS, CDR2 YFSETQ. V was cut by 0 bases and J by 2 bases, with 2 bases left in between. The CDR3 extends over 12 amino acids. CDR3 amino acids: CASSLANTEAFF. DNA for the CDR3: TGCGCCAGCAGCTTGGCCAACACTGAAGCTTTCTTT.

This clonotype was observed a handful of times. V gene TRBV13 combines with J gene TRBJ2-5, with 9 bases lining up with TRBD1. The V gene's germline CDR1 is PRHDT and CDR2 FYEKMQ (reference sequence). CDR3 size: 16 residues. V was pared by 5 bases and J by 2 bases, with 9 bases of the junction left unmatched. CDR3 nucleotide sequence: TGTGCCAGCAGCAAAATGACAGGGGGAGCGCAAGAGACCCAGTACTTC. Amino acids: CASSKMTGGAQETQYF.

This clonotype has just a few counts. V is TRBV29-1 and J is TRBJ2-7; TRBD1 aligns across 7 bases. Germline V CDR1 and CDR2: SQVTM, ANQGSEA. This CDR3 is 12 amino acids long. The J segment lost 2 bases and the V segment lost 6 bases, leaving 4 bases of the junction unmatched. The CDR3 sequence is CSVAQGTYEQYF. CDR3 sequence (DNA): TGCAGCGTCGCACAGGGGACCTACGAGCAGTACTTC.

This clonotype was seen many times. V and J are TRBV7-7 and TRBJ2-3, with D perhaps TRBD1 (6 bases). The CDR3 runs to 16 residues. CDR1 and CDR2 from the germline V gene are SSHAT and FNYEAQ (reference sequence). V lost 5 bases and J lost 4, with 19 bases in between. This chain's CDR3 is CASSPGRAPGADTQYF. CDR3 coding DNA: TGTGCCAGCAGCCCCGGCCGGGCCCCAGGGGCAGATACGCAGTATTTT. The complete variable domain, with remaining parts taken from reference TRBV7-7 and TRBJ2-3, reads GAGVSQSPRYKVTKRGQDVTLRCDPISSHATLYWYQQALGQGPEFLTYFNYEAQPDKSGLPSDRFSAERPEGSISTLTIQRTEQRDSAMYRCASSPGRAPGADTQYFGPGTRLTVL.

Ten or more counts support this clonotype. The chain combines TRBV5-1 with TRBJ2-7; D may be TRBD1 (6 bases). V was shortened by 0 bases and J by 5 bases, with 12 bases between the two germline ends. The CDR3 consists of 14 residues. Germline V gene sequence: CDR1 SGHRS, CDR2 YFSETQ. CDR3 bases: TGCGCCAGCAGCTTGGCAGGGGCGGTCCACGAGCAGTACTTC. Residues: CASSLAGAVHEQYF.

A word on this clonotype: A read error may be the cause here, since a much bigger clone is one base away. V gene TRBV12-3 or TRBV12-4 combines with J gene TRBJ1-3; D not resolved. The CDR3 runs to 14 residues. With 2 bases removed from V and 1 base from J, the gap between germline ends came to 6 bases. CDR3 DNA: TGTGCCAGCAGTTTAATAGGGTCTGGAAACACCATATATTTT. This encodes CASSLIGSGNTIYF.

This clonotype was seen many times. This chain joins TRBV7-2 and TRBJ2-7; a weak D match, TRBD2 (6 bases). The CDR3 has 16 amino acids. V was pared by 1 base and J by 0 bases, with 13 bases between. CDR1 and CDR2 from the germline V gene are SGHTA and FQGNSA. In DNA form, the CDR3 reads TGTGCCAGCAGCTTAGGAGCGGGTCAGAGCTCCTACGAGCAGTACTTC. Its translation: CASSLGAGQSSYEQYF.

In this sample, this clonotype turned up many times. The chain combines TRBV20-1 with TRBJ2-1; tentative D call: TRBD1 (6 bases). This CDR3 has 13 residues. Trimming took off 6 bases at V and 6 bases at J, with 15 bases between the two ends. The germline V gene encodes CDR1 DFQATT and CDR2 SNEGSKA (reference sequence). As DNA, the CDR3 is TGCAGTGCCATCCGGGACACAAGCAATGAGCAGTTCTTC. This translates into CSAIRDTSNEQFF.

The CDR3 here is CASSPGTSGRNAGELFF. DNA of the CDR3: TGTGCCAGCAGCCCAGGGACTAGCGGGAGAAATGCCGGGGAGCTGTTTTTT. The J gene is TRBJ2-2, the V gene TRBV4-2; 14 bases match TRBD2. The V and J ends lost 4 bases and 6 bases, in that order; junction bases with no gene match: 7. CDR3 size: 17 residues. The germline V gene has CDR1 LGHNA and CDR2 YNFKEQ.

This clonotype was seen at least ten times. The CDR3 DNA reads TGTGCCACTGTCCGGGACTCCGGGGTCAATGAGCAGTTCTTC. It specifies CATVRDSGVNEQFF. The J gene is TRBJ2-1, the V gene TRBV10-3; D possibly corresponds to TRBD2 (6 bases). Germline-derived CDR1 and CDR2 are ENHRY and SYGVKD. V was trimmed by 10 bases and J by 6 bases, leaving 19 bases between them. There are 14 residues in the CDR3.

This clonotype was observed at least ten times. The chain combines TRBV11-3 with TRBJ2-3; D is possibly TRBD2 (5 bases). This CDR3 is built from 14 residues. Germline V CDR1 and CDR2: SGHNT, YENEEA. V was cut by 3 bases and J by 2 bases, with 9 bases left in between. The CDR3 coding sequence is TGTGCCAGCAGCTTTGGCGGGTCCACAGATACGCAGTATTTT. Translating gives CASSFGGSTDTQYF.

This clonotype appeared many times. The CDR3 bases are TGTGCCAGCAAGATCGGGGGGGCCAACGTCCTGACTTTC. It is translated as CASKIGGANVLTF. The chain employs TRBV28 and TRBJ2-6; D not resolved. Trimming took 7 bases from V and 4 from J, leaving 8 bases between them. The CDR3 covers 13 residues. In germline, CDR1 is MDHEN, CDR2 SYDVKM. The variable domain in full, with the rest retrieved from reference TRBV28 and TRBJ2-6, is DVKVTQSSRYLVKRTGEKVFLECVQDMDHENMFWYRQDPGLGLRLIYFSYDVKMKEKGDIPEGYSVSREKKERFSLILESASTNQTSMYLCASKIGGANVLTFGAGSRLTVL.

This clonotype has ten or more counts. The chain's CDR3 is CSAPPSRVQETQYF. In DNA, the CDR3 is TGCAGTGCTCCTCCCTCGCGGGTTCAAGAGACCCAGTACTTC. The chain is built from TRBV20-1 and TRBJ2-5; possible D gene TRBD2, 5 bases. The CDR3 has 14 amino acids. The V end lost 5 bases, the J end lost 2 bases, and 15 bases lay between the germline ends. Per germline, CDR1 DFQATT and CDR2 SNEGSKA (reference sequence).

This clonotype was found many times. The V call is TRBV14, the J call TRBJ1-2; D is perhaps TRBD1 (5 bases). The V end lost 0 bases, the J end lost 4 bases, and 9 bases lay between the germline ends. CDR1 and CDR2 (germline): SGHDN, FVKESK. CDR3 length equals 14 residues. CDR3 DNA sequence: TGTGCCAGCAGCCAAGATTTAGGGGCCTATGGCTACACCTTC. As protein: CASSQDLGAYGYTF. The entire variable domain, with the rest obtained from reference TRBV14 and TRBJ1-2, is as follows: EAGVTQFPSHSVIEKGQTVTLRCDPISGHDNLYWYRRVMGKEIKFLLHFVKESKQDESGMPNNRFLAERTGGTYSTLKVQPAELEDSGVYFCASSQDLGAYGYTFGSGTRLTVV.

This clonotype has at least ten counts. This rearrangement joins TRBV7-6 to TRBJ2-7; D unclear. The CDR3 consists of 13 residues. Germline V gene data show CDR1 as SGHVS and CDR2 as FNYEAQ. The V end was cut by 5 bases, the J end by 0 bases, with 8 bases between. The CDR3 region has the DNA TGTGCCAGCAGCCCAGACCGCTCCTACGAGCAGTACTTC. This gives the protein CASSPDRSYEQYF.

Here the CDR3 reads CASSLAARGDTQYF. The DNA for the CDR3 is TGTGCCAGCAGCTTAGCCGCCCGGGGAGATACGCAGTATTTT. This chain joins TRBV7-8 and TRBJ2-3, with D possibly matching TRBD2 (5 bases). V gave up 0 bases and J gave up 5 bases, with 9 bases separating them. The CDR3 totals 14 residues. The germline V gene has CDR1 SGHVS and CDR2 FQNEAQ.

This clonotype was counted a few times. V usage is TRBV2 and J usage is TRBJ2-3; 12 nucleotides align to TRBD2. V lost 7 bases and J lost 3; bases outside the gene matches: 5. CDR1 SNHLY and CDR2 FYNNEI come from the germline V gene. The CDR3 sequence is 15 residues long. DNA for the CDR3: TGTGCCAGCACCCCCGGGACTAGCGGGACAGATACGCAGTATTTT. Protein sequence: CASTPGTSGTDTQYF.

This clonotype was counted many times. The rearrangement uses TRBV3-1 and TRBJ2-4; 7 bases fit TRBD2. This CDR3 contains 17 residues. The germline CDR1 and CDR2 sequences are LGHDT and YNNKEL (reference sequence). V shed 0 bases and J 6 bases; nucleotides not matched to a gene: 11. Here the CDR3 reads CASSQDLASGRGNIQYF. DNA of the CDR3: TGTGCCAGCAGCCAAGATCTGGCTAGCGGTCGGGGAAACATTCAGTACTTC.

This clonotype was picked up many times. The CDR3 region is CSARVRQSNTEAFF. Here the CDR3 DNA reads TGCAGTGCTAGAGTTCGACAGTCAAACACTGAAGCTTTCTTT. The chain joins TRBV20-1 to TRBJ1-1, with a weak D call TRBD1 (5 bases). Germline V gene data show CDR1 as DFQATT and CDR2 as SNEGSKA (reference sequence). V lost 1 base to trimming and J lost 2 bases, with 11 bases between them. The CDR3 is 14 amino acids.

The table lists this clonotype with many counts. CDR3 in DNA: TGTGCCAGCAGCCCCCGGCCAGACAATGAGCAGTTCTTC. Translation gives CASSPRPDNEQFF. The chain carries TRBV9 and TRBJ2-1; D gene ambiguous. The V and J ends lost 4 bases and 5 bases respectively, with 10 bases between them. The germline V gene has CDR1 SGDLS and CDR2 YYNGEE. This CDR3 comprises 13 residues.

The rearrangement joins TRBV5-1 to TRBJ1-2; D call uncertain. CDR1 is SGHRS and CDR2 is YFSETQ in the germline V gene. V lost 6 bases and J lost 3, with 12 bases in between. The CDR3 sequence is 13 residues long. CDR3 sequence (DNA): TGCGCCAGCACTCCCTTCGGGGACTATGGCTACACCTTC. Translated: CASTPFGDYGYTF.

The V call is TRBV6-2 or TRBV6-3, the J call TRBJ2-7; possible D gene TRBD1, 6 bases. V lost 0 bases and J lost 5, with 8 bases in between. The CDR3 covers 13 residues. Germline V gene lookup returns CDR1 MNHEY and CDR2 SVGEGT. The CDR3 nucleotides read TGTGCCAGCAGTTACTCGGACAGCAACGAGCAGTACTTC. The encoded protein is CASSYSDSNEQYF.

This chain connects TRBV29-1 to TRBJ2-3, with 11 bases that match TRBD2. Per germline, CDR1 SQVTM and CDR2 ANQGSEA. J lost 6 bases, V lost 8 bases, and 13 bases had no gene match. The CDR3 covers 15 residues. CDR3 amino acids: CSSMLAGGRQDTQYF. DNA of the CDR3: TGCAGCTCCATGCTAGCGGGGGGCCGTCAGGATACGCAGTATTTT.

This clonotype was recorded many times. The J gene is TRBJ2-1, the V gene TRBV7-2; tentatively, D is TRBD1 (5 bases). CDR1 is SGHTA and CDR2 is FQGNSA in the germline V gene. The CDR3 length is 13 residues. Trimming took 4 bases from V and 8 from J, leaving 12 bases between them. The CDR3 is CASSSTGRDEQFF. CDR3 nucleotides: TGTGCCAGCAGCTCAACGGGCAGGGATGAGCAGTTCTTC.

CDR3 region: CASSLGGRLTDTQYF. CDR3 coding DNA: TGTGCCAGCAGCTTAGGCGGGAGATTGACAGATACGCAGTATTTT. The V call is TRBV7-2, the J call TRBJ2-3, with 7 positions matching TRBD2. V dropped 1 base and J dropped 3; count of bases not matched to a gene: 4. Germline loops: CDR1 SGHTA, CDR2 FQGNSA. This CDR3 spans 15 amino acids.

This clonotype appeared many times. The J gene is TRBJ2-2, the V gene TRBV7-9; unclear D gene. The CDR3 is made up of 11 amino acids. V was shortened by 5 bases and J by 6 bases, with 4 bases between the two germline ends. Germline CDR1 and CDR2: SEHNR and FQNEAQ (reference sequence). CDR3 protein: CASSQPGELFF. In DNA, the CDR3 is TGTGCCAGCAGCCAACCCGGGGAGCTGTTTTTT.

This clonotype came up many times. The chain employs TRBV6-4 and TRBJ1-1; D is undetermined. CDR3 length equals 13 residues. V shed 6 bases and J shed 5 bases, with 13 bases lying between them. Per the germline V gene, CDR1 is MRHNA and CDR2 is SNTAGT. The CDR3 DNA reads TGTGCCAGCAGCTACGCATCGGGAACTGAAGCTTTCTTT. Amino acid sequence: CASSYASGTEAFF.